This entry concerns a single TCR beta chain. Antigen specificity is unknown. These data originate in a study of cytomegalovirus exposure and HLA in healthy donors. Turning to the study itself: About 200 million T cells yielded some 120 million unique TCR beta sequences in earlier analysis.

Amplification used 60 Vbeta primers and 13 Jbeta primers. The protocol was immunoSEQ multiplex PCR, while the TCRdb copy is restricted to in-frame clones and leaves out a portion. The sample shows around 120,000 clones, about 80% of them seen only once. Study-level points and caveats: Later analysis associated a missense DCLRE1C variant with TCR beta V- and J-gene trimming. Among CMV-associated TCR beta chains, most appeared HLA-restricted in a later analysis. The study designated 150 to 200 TCR beta chains cytomegalovirus-associated.

This sequence was found in a man between 18 and 35 years old in good health and CMV-seronegative. Sequencing used PBMCs.

As DNA, the CDR3 is TGTGCCACGGCGGGAGTCGGAGAGACCCAGTACTTC. It is translated as CATAGVGETQYF. The chain joins TRBV5-4 to TRBJ2-5; 7 nucleotides agree with TRBD2. In germline, CDR1 is SGHNT, CDR2 YYREEE (reference sequence). The ends lost 9 bases at V and 4 bases at J; junction bases unmatched: 6. The CDR3 spans 12 residues.